The rows below give T cell receptor beta chains drawn from one sample of a study of T cells in Graves' hyperthyroidism and ophthalmopathy. One entry per CDR3 protein, called by TCRdb with MiXCR from the multiplex PCR reads. The sample records hundreds of thousands of distinct CDR3 sequences, approximately 44% being singletons. Material for sequencing was peripheral blood or thyroid tissue (not recorded which). Source of these receptors: a woman under 30 with Graves' hyperthyroidism. CDR3s include the opening cysteine and the closing phenylalanine or tryptophan. D genes are given only for firm matches. Some rows have no size entry. The others give once, few or many, or a class for an expanded clone.

V gene,clone size,D gene,J gene,CDR3 protein,CDR3 DNA
TRBV20-1,NA,NA,TRBJ2-7,CSARDLGTTYEQYF,TGCAGTGCTAGAGATCTCGGCACCACCTACGAGCAGTACTTC
TRBV20-1,few,NA,TRBJ2-2,CSARDTGELFF,TGCAGTGCTAGGGATACCGGGGAGCTGTTTTTT
TRBV19,NA,NA,TRBJ1-6,CASSPREVLSPLHF,TGTGCCAGTAGTCCTCGGGAGGTTCTTTCACCCCTCCACTTT
TRBV9,few,NA,TRBJ2-5,CASSVAWNSQETQYF,TGTGCCAGCAGCGTAGCTTGGAACAGCCAAGAGACCCAGTACTTC
TRBV7-9,NA,NA,TRBJ2-7,CASSLGTVMDEQYF,TGTGCCAGCAGCTTAGGTACGGTCATGGACGAGCAGTACTTC
TRBV14,few,NA,TRBJ1-6,CASSPEYGGSPLHF,TGTGCCAGCAGCCCCGAGTACGGAGGATCACCCCTCCACTTT
TRBV10-3,NA,NA,TRBJ2-3,CAISELREDTQYF,TGTGCCATCAGTGAGTTGAGGGAGGATACGCAGTATTTT
TRBV16,NA,TRBD1,TRBJ2-5,CASSRHFNGQGVTETQYF,TGTGCCAGCAGCCGTCACTTTAACGGTCAGGGGGTAACGGAGACCCAGTACTTC
TRBV15,many,NA,TRBJ1-1,CATALGRGTEAFF,TGTGCCACCGCCCTGGGAAGAGGGACTGAAGCTTTCTTT
TRBV7-6,NA,TRBD2,TRBJ2-7,CASSLGGRPYEQYF,TGTGCCAGCAGCTTAGGCGGGAGGCCCTACGAGCAGTACTTC
TRBV20-1,few,TRBD1,TRBJ1-1,CSALQGFGTEAFF,TGCAGTGCTTTACAGGGGTTCGGCACTGAAGCTTTCTTT
TRBV24-1,NA,NA,TRBJ2-7,CATSDPRESEYEQYF,TGTGCCACCAGTGACCCGCGAGAGAGTGAGTACGAGCAGTACTTC
TRBV10-3,few,TRBD1,TRBJ1-1,CAISERTGGSFAEAFF,TGTGCCATCAGTGAACGGACAGGGGGCAGTTTCGCTGAAGCTTTCTTT
TRBV29-1,many,NA,TRBJ1-4,CSTQGSRGEKLFF,TGCAGCACCCAAGGCAGTCGCGGAGAAAAACTGTTTTTT
TRBV20-1,few,NA,TRBJ1-1,CSAGPSPGPGEAFF,TGCAGTGCGGGACCGTCACCGGGGCCTGGGGAAGCTTTCTTT
TRBV7-4,many,NA,TRBJ1-3,CASSLASSGNTIYF,TGTGCCAGCAGCTTGGCGAGCTCTGGAAACACCATATATTTT
TRBV2,NA,NA,TRBJ1-2,CASSYSPDGNGYTF,TGTGCCAGCAGTTACTCGCCCGACGGGAATGGCTACACCTTC
TRBV7-6,many,TRBD2,TRBJ2-5,CASSPLSGRGETQYF,TGTGCCAGCAGCCCCCTAAGCGGGAGAGGGGAGACCCAGTACTTC